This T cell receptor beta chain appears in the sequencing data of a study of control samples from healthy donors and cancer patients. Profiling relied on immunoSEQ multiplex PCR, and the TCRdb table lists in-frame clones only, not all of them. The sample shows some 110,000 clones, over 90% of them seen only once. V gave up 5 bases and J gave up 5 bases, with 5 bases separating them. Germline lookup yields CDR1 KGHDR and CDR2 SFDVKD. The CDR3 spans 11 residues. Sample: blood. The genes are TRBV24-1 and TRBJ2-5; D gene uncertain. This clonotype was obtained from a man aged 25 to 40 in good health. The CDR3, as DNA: TGTGCCACCAGTGGTAGGGAGACCCAGTACTTC. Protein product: CATSGRETQYF.